The present entry profiles one T cell receptor beta chain with its context. From the germline J gene comes the end of the CDR3, since the read stops 3 residues before it. This specimen comes from a study of T cells in women clearing cervical HPV infection. With V trimmed by 5 bases and J by 5 bases, 3 bases remained unmatched. CDR3 size: 14 residues. Germline CDR1 and CDR2: SGHVS and FQNEAQ. Assay used: immunoSEQ multiplex PCR; TCRdb lists only in-frame clones, some missing. This sample's table has roughly 22,000 clones. Sequencing used blood buffy coat. The clonotype comes from a woman aged 18 to 75 with a cervical HPV16 infection that either progressed to CIN3+ or cleared (not recorded which). This chain uses TRBV7-8 with TRBJ1-4; 9 nucleotides match TRBD1. The CDR3 bases that were read are TGTGCCAGCAGCGACGGGACAGGGAATGAAAAA. The encoded protein is CASSDGTGNEK. The full CDR3 protein reads CASSDGTGNEKLFF.